Following are 6 T cell receptor beta chains from one sample sequenced in a study of blood T cell repertoires in COVID-19. Assay: immunoSEQ multiplex PCR; the TCRdb copy retains only in-frame clones and omits some. The table includes approximately 160,000 clones, roughly four fifths detected once. The sample comprised peripheral blood. The receptors shown here come from a man between 60 and 75 years old with active or convalescent COVID-19.

V usage is TRBV6-5 and J usage is TRBJ1-2; D is perhaps TRBD1 (5 bases). Germline V lookup: CDR1 MNHEY, CDR2 SVGAGI. CDR3 length: 13 amino acids. V lost 5 bases and J 8 bases, leaving 15 bases between the germline ends. Written as DNA, the CDR3 is TGTGCCAGCAGTCCTTCGACAGCTATGGGCTACACCTTC. It specifies CASSPSTAMGYTF.

Remarks on this clone: Other nucleotide sequences from this sample produce the same CDR3. This chain connects TRBV18 to TRBJ2-2, with 7 bases matching TRBD2. V was pared by 6 bases and J by 4 bases, with 2 bases of the junction left unmatched. The CDR3 loop spans 13 amino acids. Germline V CDR1 and CDR2: KGHSH, LQKENI. Here the CDR3 DNA reads TGTGCCAGCTCGCCGGGGGGCACCGGGGAGCTGTTTTTT. It codes for CASSPGGTGELFF.

The chain joins TRBV9 to TRBJ1-2; D is ambiguous. The CDR3 extends over 14 amino acids. CDR1 SGDLS and CDR2 YYNGEE come from the germline V gene. V lost 0 bases and J lost 9, with 15 bases in between. The CDR3 sequence: CASSVGDRGNSYTF. The CDR3 DNA is TGTGCCAGCAGCGTAGGAGATCGAGGGAACAGCTACACCTTC. Based on the CDR3 plus reference TRBV9 and TRBJ1-2, the full variable domain is DSGVTQTPKHLITATGQRVTLRCSPRSGDLSVYWYQQSLDQGLQFLIQYYNGEERAKGNILERFSAQQFPDLHSELNLSSLELGDSALYFCASSVGDRGNSYTFGSGTRLTVV.

The V gene is TRBV19, the J gene TRBJ1-1; D may be TRBD1 (6 bases). V shed 7 bases and J shed 3 bases, with 15 bases lying between them. This CDR3 is built from 14 residues. Germline CDR1 LNHDA, CDR2 SQIVND (reference sequence). In DNA form, the CDR3 reads TGTGCCAGTACCCAAGGGGGGGAGGACACTGAAGCTTTCTTT. This encodes CASTQGGEDTEAFF.

The chain carries TRBV2 and TRBJ1-5; D gene unclear. V lost 1 base, J lost 10 bases, and 17 bases lay in between. The CDR3 totals 15 residues. Germline assignment: CDR1 SNHLY and CDR2 FYNNEI. Here the CDR3 reads CASSEVPGIAIPQHF. The CDR3 coding sequence is TGTGCCAGCAGTGAAGTGCCCGGGATTGCTATACCCCAGCATTTT. Supplemented by reference TRBV2 and TRBJ1-5, the full variable domain reads EPEVTQTPSHQVTQMGQEVILRCVPISNHLYFYWYRQILGQKVEFLVSFYNNEISEKSEIFDDQFSVERPDGSNFTLKIRSTKLEDSAMYFCASSEVPGIAIPQHFGDGTRLSIL.

In DNA form, the CDR3 reads TGCGCCAGCAGTAAGACAGGCCTGGTGGAGCAGTTCTTC. This gives the protein CASSKTGLVEQFF. This chain connects TRBV10-1 to TRBJ2-1, with D tentatively TRBD1 (6 bases). The CDR3 is 13 residues long. Deletions cut 5 bases from V and 10 bases from J, with 15 bases between. Germline lookup yields CDR1 WNHNN and CDR2 SYGVQD (reference sequence).